The clone carrying this T cell receptor beta chain was seen only once. This record comes from a study of cytomegalovirus exposure and HLA in healthy donors. This table comes from immunoSEQ multiplex PCR, and its TCRdb copy is limited to in-frame clones, with some not included. The sample lists 65,000 to 90,000 clones, 85% to 90% occurring once. Germline CDR1 reads SGDLS; CDR2 reads YYNGEE. The CDR3 runs to 14 residues. With 4 bases removed from V and 0 bases from J, the gap between germline ends came to 8 bases. The sequence derives from a woman aged 18-35 years in good health and CMV-seropositive. The V gene is TRBV9, the J gene TRBJ2-1; weak D call: TRBD2 (5 bases). Sequencing was carried out using PBMCs. The CDR3 loop is CASSPGDSYNEQFF. The CDR3, as DNA: TGTGCCAGCAGCCCCGGGGACTCCTACAATGAGCAGTTCTTC.